This T cell receptor (beta chain) was identified in a study of blood T cell repertoires in COVID-19. Study information: Spain, Italy and the United States supplied samples that represented acute and convalescent COVID-19. T cells, B-cell-depleted T cells, or PBMCs supplied cDNA or gDNA.

The V gene lost 6 bases and the J gene lost 0 bases, with 18 bases spanning the gap. Germline V gene data show CDR1 as SGHTA and CDR2 as FQGNSA. The CDR3 contains 17 residues. Per the study methods: Using reference gene primer amplification, nucleated cell counts were estimated. Repertoires were generated with immunoSEQ multiplex PCR, while TCRdb's copy carries only in-frame clones and drops some. The V and J calls and clone size are taken from that table; D and trimming were inferred from the DNA. The profile covers hundreds of thousands of clones, with roughly 87% appearing a single time and roughly 3% taken by the ten largest.

This TCR derives from a man aged 18-30 years with active or convalescent COVID-19. Sample: peripheral blood. V and J are TRBV7-2 and TRBJ2-1; D is undetermined. CDR3 DNA: TGTGCCAGCAGTAAGCAAGTAGAACACAGCTCCTACAATGAGCAGTTCTTC. The encoded protein is CASSKQVEHSSYNEQFF.